The 10 T cell receptor beta chains in this list originate from one sample, sequenced in a study of identical twins. TCRdb reanalysed the 5' RACE reads using MiXCR and keeps one entry per CDR3 protein. The top ten clones hold approximately 3% of a sample with under 300,000 distinct CDR3 sequences, about 8.9% of them seen once. The sample was also reused in another study, on yellow fever vaccine responses in identical twins.

Sequences were obtained from CD8+ T cells sorted from blood. These TCRs come from a woman aged 18-29 years in good health.

This rearrangement joins TRBV29-1 to TRBJ2-7; 9 bases map to TRBD1. V shed 3 bases and J 1 base; nucleotides not matched to a gene: 4. Germline V gene lookup returns CDR1 SQVTM and CDR2 ANQGSEA. There are 14 residues in the CDR3. Here the CDR3 DNA reads TGCAGCGTTGAGGGACAGGGACAGTCCTACGAGCAGTACTTC. This encodes CSVEGQGQSYEQYF.

In its sample, this clonotype was seen a few times. The J gene is TRBJ2-2, the V gene TRBV7-9, with D perhaps TRBD1 or TRBD2 (7 bases each). V lost 5 bases, J lost 1 base, and 17 bases lay in between. CDR1 SEHNR and CDR2 FQNEAQ come from the germline V gene (reference sequence). This CDR3 is 17 amino acids long. The CDR3, as DNA: TGTGCCAGCAGCGTTCCCCCAGGGGGGGTGAACACCGGGGAGCTGTTTTTT. Its translation is CASSVPPGGVNTGELFF.

In its sample, this clonotype was seen many times. The V and J genes are TRBV24-1 and TRBJ2-1, with no clear D. Germline CDR1 is KGHDR and CDR2 is SFDVKD. This CDR3 is 17 amino acids long. Trimming shortened V by 3 bases and J by 2 bases, and 16 bases separated the two germline ends. The CDR3 sequence: CATSDPQKSQTYNEQFF. CDR3 in DNA: TGTGCCACCAGTGATCCGCAAAAGAGCCAGACCTACAATGAGCAGTTCTTC.

This clonotype was recorded many times. This rearrangement joins TRBV3-1 to TRBJ2-4; TRBD2 matches at 7 bases. Germline CDR1 reads LGHDT; CDR2 reads YNNKEL (reference sequence). J lost 7 bases, V lost 4 bases, and 7 bases had no gene match. This CDR3 is 14 amino acids long. Here the CDR3 DNA reads TGTGCCAGCAGCCTGGGAGGGGTGGGGAACATTCAGTACTTC. Protein: CASSLGGVGNIQYF. Supplemented by reference TRBV3-1 and TRBJ2-4, the full variable domain reads DTAVSQTPKYLVTQMGNDKSIKCEQNLGHDTMYWYKQDSKKFLKIMFSYNNKELIINETVPNRFSPKSPDKAHLNLHINSLELGDSAVYFCASSLGGVGNIQYFGAGTRLSVL.

At least ten counts were recorded for this clonotype. This chain uses TRBV12-3 or TRBV12-4 with TRBJ2-1; D might be TRBD1 or TRBD2, each matching 6 bases. Between the trimmed V and J ends, which lost 10 bases and 2 bases, there was a span of 15 bases. This CDR3 has 14 residues. The DNA for the CDR3 is TGTGCCACCGGAGGGGGACACCCCTACAATGAGCAGTTCTTC. This codes for CATGGGHPYNEQFF.

This clonotype was counted ten times or more. The V and J genes are TRBV6-2 or TRBV6-3 and TRBJ1-5; TRBD1 agrees at 7 bases. This CDR3 contains 15 residues. Germline CDR1 and CDR2: MNHEY and SVGEGT. Losses at the gene ends were 0 bases for V and 7 bases for J; bases not matched to a gene: 6. This chain's CDR3 is CASSYSRTGLQPQHF. As DNA, the CDR3 is TGTGCCAGCAGTTACTCGAGGACAGGACTGCAGCCCCAGCATTTT.

The rearrangement uses TRBV28 and TRBJ2-2, with D hard to call. The CDR3 covers 12 residues. V dropped 5 bases and J dropped 7 bases, with 8 bases sitting between them. Germline values: CDR1 MDHEN, CDR2 SYDVKM. Written as DNA, the CDR3 is TGTGCCAGCAGTCTATTAGACGGGGAGCTGTTTTTT. Translated: CASSLLDGELFF.

This clonotype was counted a few times. This CDR3 is CSARARDYGGFYEQYF. The CDR3 DNA reads as TGCAGTGCTAGAGCCCGGGACTACGGGGGATTCTACGAGCAGTACTTC. The chain has TRBV20-1 and TRBJ2-7; 7 bases are shared with TRBD2. Germline CDR1 DFQATT, CDR2 SNEGSKA (reference sequence). This CDR3 has 16 residues. The junction had 12 bases not matched to a gene; V was cut back by 1 base and J by 3 bases.

The chain employs TRBV5-6 and TRBJ1-2; 9 bases match TRBD1. J was trimmed by 8 bases and V by 6 bases; bases with no gene match: 11. Germline V CDR1 and CDR2: SGHDT, YYEEEE. CDR3 length: 14 amino acids. DNA of the CDR3: TGTGCCAGCAACCCAACAGGGGGCGGGAAAGGCTACACCTTC. Encoded protein: CASNPTGGGKGYTF.

This clonotype showed up just a few times. The rearrangement uses TRBV10-3 and TRBJ2-7; possible D gene TRBD2, 6 bases. Germline V gives CDR1 ENHRY, CDR2 SYGVKD. Trimming stripped 7 bases from V and 2 bases from J, with 12 bases between. The CDR3 length is 13 residues. The CDR3 sequence: CAINPGGTYEQYF. The CDR3 nucleotides are TGTGCCATCAACCCCGGGGGAACCTACGAGCAGTACTTC.